The present T cell receptor beta chain was sequenced within a study of shared clonotypes between healthy human individuals (dated by TCRdb to about 2020). Regarding the research as a whole: The cohort comprised two women and a few men aged 18 to 49 years. Blood TCR repertoires of five healthy adults were deeply sequenced to estimate repertoire size and the extent of clonotype sharing between individuals. To increase sequencing depth and limit assay-specific biases, TCR repertoire library preparation and sequencing were carried out by different laboratories using diverse techniques. Leukapheresis yielded between about 0.85 and 10 billion PBMCs per donor.

As to this clone: It lacks a known antigen. No base-level quality is on record; no much larger clone is a single base apart.

A distance of 14 bases separates the germline ends of V and J, which lose 5 bases and 3 bases respectively. CDR3 length: 14 amino acids, cysteine to phenylalanine. The only DNA kept is the CDR3, 42 bases in frame from the first base. CDR1 and CDR2 are drawn from the germline V gene: SNHLY, FYNNEI. Using the deep immunoSEQ assay, TCR CDR3 regions were amplified from genomic DNA by multiplex PCR. Genomic DNA extracted from each cell subset was distributed evenly over all wells of several immunoSEQ 96-well plates, and each plate served as one replicate. For unsorted PBMC, roughly 0.3 ug of genomic DNA, equivalent to around 30,000 T cell genomes, went into each replicate PCR. Genomic DNA from unsorted PBMC was sequenced over ten immunoSEQ deep assay plates. Purified libraries were quantified with a Qubit 3.0 fluorometer, sized on a Bioanalyzer 2100, and re-quantified with the KAPA Library Quantification kit. Each immunoSEQ 96-well plate was sequenced on its own single-read 150-cycle Illumina NextSeq 550 flow cell. On the study's bioinformatics: Because only junctional sequences without quality scores were contained in the immunoSEQ output, filtering matching that applied to full-length reads could not be performed. Sequences were annotated with PyIR, a Python wrapper for IgBLAST v1.9, and V/J genes and CDR3 were assigned using IMGT germline references. Reads were filtered out if the reads had weak V/J assignments (E-value above 1e-6), no CDR3, stop codons, out-of-frame junctions, or ambiguous translated residues. V3J clonotypes were defined as sequences sharing an identical inferred V gene, J gene, and CDR3 amino acid sequence. Percentage overlap between repertoires was calculated by dividing the number of shared unique clonotypes by the size of the smaller repertoire. Three approaches were used to assess repertoire richness: RTK rarefaction, the Chao1 estimator, and Recon v2.1 estimates of unobserved clonotypes. TCRdb retrieved this table from immuneACCESS and kept in-frame rearrangements only. Not all clones are present; in checked studies, unresolved V genes account for under half, and no reason is known for the remainder. That table furnishes V, J and clone size, whereas the DNA furnished D and trimming. This sample has some 480,000 clones in its table, and 70% to 80% of those were observed once. The ten most abundant clones make up roughly 12% of the sample.

Donors were healthy HIV-negative adults with no recently reported acute infections or vaccinations. All donors were Caucasian adults living in Nashville, Tennessee, USA. In the unsorted samples, some 94 million PBMCs were counted, and genomic DNA was extracted using the QIAamp DNA Blood Mini kit. After blood collection by leukapheresis, PBMCs were isolated using Ficoll-Histopaque density gradient centrifugation and then cryopreserved in the vapor phase of liquid nitrogen. Findings and caveats that apply to the study as a whole: Sampling was limited to blood, and TCR repertoires in tissue likely differ from TCR repertoires in blood. Because the study included only a small number of donors, the genetic and exposure-history diversity represented was limited. Based on pairwise subsampling, the degree of clonotype sharing among donors was expected to be affected by sequencing depth.

The TCR was taken from a woman in her thirties or forties in good health. Some clones in this sample may be carry-over from other donors' samples. The rearranged segments are TRBV2 and TRBJ2-7; the D gene could be either TRBD1 or TRBD2, each agreeing at 5 bases. Sequenced material: PBMCs. The CDR3 in this case is CASSRGPAGYEQYF. The DNA sequence reads TGTGCCAGCAGTAGGGGCCCGGCGGGCTACGAGCAGTACTTC. With the portions outside the CDR3 filled from the reference TRBV2 and TRBJ2-7 genes, the complete variable region becomes EPEVTQTPSHQVTQMGQEVILRCVPISNHLYFYWYRQILGQKVEFLVSFYNNEISEKSEIFDDQFSVERPDGSNFTLKIRSTKLEDSAMYFCASSRGPAGYEQYFGPGTRLTVT.